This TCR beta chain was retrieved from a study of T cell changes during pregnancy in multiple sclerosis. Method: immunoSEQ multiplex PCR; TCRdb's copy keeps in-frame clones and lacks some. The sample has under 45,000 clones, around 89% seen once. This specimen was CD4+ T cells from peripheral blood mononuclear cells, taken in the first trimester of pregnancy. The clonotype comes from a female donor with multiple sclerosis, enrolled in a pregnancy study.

CDR3 coding DNA: TGTGCCAGCAGCACAGGGGACGGGAGGGGCACAGATACGCAGTATTTT. Amino acids: CASSTGDGRGTDTQYF. J is TRBJ2-3 and V is TRBV9, with TRBD2 as a possible D gene (8 bases). This CDR3 contains 16 residues. Germline lookup yields CDR1 SGDLS and CDR2 YYNGEE. V was cut by 4 bases and J by 1 base, with 16 bases left in between.